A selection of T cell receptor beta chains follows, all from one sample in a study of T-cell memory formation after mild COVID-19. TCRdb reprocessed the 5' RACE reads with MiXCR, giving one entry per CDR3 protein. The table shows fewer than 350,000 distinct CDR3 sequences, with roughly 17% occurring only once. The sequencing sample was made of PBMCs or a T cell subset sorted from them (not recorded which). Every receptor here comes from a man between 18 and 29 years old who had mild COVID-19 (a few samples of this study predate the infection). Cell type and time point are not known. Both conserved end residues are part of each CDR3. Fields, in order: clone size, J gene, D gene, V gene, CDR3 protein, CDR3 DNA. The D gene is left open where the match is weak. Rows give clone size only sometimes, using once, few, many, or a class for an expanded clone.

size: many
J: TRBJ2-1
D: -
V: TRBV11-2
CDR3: CASSLTANEQFF
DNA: TGTGCCAGCAGCTTAACAGCCAATGAGCAGTTCTTC

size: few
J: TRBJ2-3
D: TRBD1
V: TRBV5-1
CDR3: CASSSGQLTSTDTQYF
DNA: TGCGCCAGCAGCTCGGGACAGCTGACTAGCACAGATACGCAGTATTTT

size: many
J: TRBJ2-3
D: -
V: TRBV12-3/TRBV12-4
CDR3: CASSPTRGTQYF
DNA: TGTGCCAGCAGTCCTACCCGAGGCACGCAGTATTTT

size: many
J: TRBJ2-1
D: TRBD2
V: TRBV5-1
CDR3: CASSAGGAAYYNEQFF
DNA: TGCGCCAGCAGCGCCGGGGGGGCCGCGTACTACAATGAGCAGTTCTTC

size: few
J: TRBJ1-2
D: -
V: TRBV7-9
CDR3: CASSPGSGYYTF
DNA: TGTGCCAGCAGCCCCGGGTCGGGATACTACACCTTC

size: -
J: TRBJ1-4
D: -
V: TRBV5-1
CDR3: CATSKGGIDEKLFF
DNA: TGCGCCACCTCAAAGGGGGGGATTGATGAAAAACTGTTTTTT

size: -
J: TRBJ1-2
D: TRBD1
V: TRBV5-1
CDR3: CASSFGQGNGYTF
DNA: TGCGCCAGCAGCTTCGGACAGGGCAATGGCTACACCTTC

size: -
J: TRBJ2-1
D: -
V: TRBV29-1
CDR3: CSVDARYNEQFF
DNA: TGCAGCGTTGACGCCAGGTACAATGAGCAGTTCTTC

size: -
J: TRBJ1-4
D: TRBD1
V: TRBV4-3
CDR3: CASSQFAVGQGAFEKLFF
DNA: TGCGCCAGCAGCCAATTCGCCGTAGGACAGGGGGCTTTTGAAAAACTGTTTTTT

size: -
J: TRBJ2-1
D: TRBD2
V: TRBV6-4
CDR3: CASSETSGGPFYNEQFF
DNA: TGTGCCAGCAGTGAGACTAGCGGGGGGCCTTTCTACAATGAGCAGTTCTTC

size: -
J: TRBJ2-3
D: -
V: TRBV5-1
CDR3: CASSLTSPTDTQYF
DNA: TGCGCCAGCAGCTTGACTAGCCCCACAGATACGCAGTATTTT

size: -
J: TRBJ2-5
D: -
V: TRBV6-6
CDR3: CASSTRQKETQYF
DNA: TGTGCCAGCAGTACCCGACAGAAAGAGACCCAGTACTTC

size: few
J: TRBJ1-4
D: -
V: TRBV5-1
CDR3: CASSLAPRRSANEKLFF
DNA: TGCGCCAGCAGCTTGGCCCCCCGGAGATCGGCTAATGAAAAACTGTTTTTT

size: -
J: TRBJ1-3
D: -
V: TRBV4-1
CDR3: CASSQGLRTVANTIYF
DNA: TGCGCCAGCAGCCAAGGGCTAAGGACAGTGGCAAACACCATATATTTT

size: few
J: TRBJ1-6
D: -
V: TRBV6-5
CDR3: CASSYWSSSYNSPLHF
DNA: TGTGCCAGCAGTTATTGGTCTAGCTCCTATAATTCACCCCTCCACTTT

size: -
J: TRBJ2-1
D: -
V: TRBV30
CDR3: CAWSSQGNEQFF
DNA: TGTGCCTGGAGTTCACAGGGAAATGAGCAGTTCTTC

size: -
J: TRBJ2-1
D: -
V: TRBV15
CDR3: CATSRAPLNEQFF
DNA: TGTGCCACCAGCAGAGCCCCCCTGAATGAGCAGTTCTTC

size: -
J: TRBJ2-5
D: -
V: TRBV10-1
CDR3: CASSGASETQYF
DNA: TGCGCCAGCAGTGGGGCTTCGGAGACCCAGTACTTC

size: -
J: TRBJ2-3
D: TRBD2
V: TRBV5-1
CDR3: CASSGTSSFTDTQYF
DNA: TGCGCCAGCAGCGGGACTAGCTCATTCACAGATACGCAGTATTTT